This TCR beta chain was identified during a study of CD8+ T cells in alopecia areata. Broader study findings: Higher clonality was seen in lesional scalp than in normal scalp, especially in alopecia totalis/universalis.

Per the germline V gene, CDR1 is KGHSH and CDR2 is LQKENI. V lost 1 base and J lost 0, with 6 bases in between. This CDR3 is 14 amino acids long. Isolated RNA was reverse transcribed into cDNA used as the sequencing template. TCRdb keeps only in-frame clones here, not all; method: immunoSEQ multiplex PCR. This sample carries 100,000 to 150,000 clones, roughly three fifths of them seen once, and the ten largest clones take 4.5% to 5.5%. A remark on this clone: Its antigen is unknown. The sample holds other DNA sequences that translate to the same CDR3.

Researchers took lesional scalp punch biopsies and peripheral blood from people who were alopecia areata patients. The sample here was CD4+ T cells sorted from blood, taken at week 0. The chain couples TRBV18 to TRBJ1-1, with D possibly TRBD1 on 5 matching bases. This receptor was taken from a human donor with alopecia areata. The CDR3 here is CASSPQGMNTEAFF. In DNA, the CDR3 is TGTGCCAGCTCACCACAGGGGATGAACACTGAAGCTTTCTTT.